One sample yielded the 20 T cell receptor beta chains listed below, sequenced in a study of CXCR3-negative and CXCR3-positive naive CD8 T cells. The TRB libraries of cDNA were built by UMI-labeled 5' RACE. From the 5' RACE reads, TCRdb lists one entry per CDR3 protein and no DNA. This sample's table has tens of thousands of distinct CDR3 sequences. The sample was naive CXCR3- CD8+ T cells from blood. Subset described: CD45RO-CCR7+CD27+CD95- naive CD8+ T cells lacking CXCR3 (TNR3-). Source of these receptors: a human donor in good health. Some clones in this sample may be carry-over from other donors' samples.

The chain is built from TRBV5-6 and TRBJ2-3; TCRdb returns TRBD1, unconfirmable since there is no DNA. The CDR3 runs to 15 residues. Germline V lookup: CDR1 SGHDT, CDR2 YYEEEE. The chain's CDR3 is CASRMRDRDTDAQYF.

The rearrangement uses TRBV2 and TRBJ2-3; the TRBD1 assignment by TCRdb is unverifiable without DNA. Germline-derived CDR1 and CDR2 are SNHLY and FYNNEI. The CDR3 covers 14 residues. CDR3 protein: CASSPGRNTDTQYF.

The chain has TRBV29-1 and TRBJ2-3; TCRdb gives TRBD1 as the D gene, but with no DNA this cannot be confirmed. This CDR3 is built from 15 residues. CDR1 is SQVTM and CDR2 is ANQGSEA in the germline V gene. The CDR3: CSVTGTGIPTDTQYF.

V and J are TRBV29-1 and TRBJ2-7; the D call of TRBD1 rests on TCRdb alone, since no DNA is present to check it. Germline V CDR1 and CDR2: SQVTM, ANQGSEA. CDR3 length: 12 amino acids. The CDR3: CSVLGATYEQYF.

V gene TRBV5-4 combines with J gene TRBJ2-3; TCRdb names TRBD1, which stays unverified in the absence of DNA. CDR3 length equals 16 residues. The germline CDR1 and CDR2 sequences are SGHNT and YYREEE (reference sequence). CDR3 in amino acids: CASSLAGGVFTDTQYF.

The CDR3 is CASSPGGTSGEHTQYF. V usage is TRBV7-9 and J usage is TRBJ2-3; the TCRdb call, TRBD2, lacks DNA for checking. Germline CDR1 is SEHNR and CDR2 is FQNEAQ (reference sequence). The CDR3 is 16 residues long.

CDR3 in amino acids: CASSLDPIQVVNSPLHF. This sequence joins TRBV5-1 and TRBJ1-6; TCRdb outputs TRBD1, but without DNA this stays unchecked. Looked up from germline, CDR1 is SGHRS and CDR2 is YFSETQ. The CDR3 runs to 17 residues. The full variable domain, its missing parts supplied by reference TRBV5-1 and TRBJ1-6, is KAGVTQTPRYLIKTRGQQVTLSCSPISGHRSVSWYQQTPGQGLQFLFEYFSETQRNKGNFPGRFSGRQFSNSRSEMNVSTLELGDSALYLCASSLDPIQVVNSPLHFGNGTRLTVT.

The chain has TRBV5-4 and TRBJ2-7; with no DNA, the TCRdb D assignment of TRBD1 cannot be verified. CDR1 is SGHNT and CDR2 is YYREEE in the germline V gene (reference sequence). This CDR3 spans 15 amino acids. Here the CDR3 reads CASTLGGLPSYEQYF.

This clonotype registers medium-sized by frequency. The rearrangement links TRBV29-1 to TRBJ2-2; there is no DNA to check the TCRdb D call of TRBD2. Germline V gives CDR1 SQVTM, CDR2 ANQGSEA. This CDR3 comprises 14 residues. CDR3 protein: CSVNLAVNTGELFF.

The chain recombines TRBV7-9 with TRBJ2-1; TCRdb indicates TRBD1, and absent DNA this call remains unverified. The CDR3 runs 14 residues. Germline CDR1 SEHNR, CDR2 FQNEAQ (reference sequence). The CDR3 sequence is CASSLGEGAIEQFF. Combining the CDR3 with reference TRBV7-9 and TRBJ2-1 gives the whole variable domain DTGVSQNPRHKITKRGQNVTFRCDPISEHNRLYWYRQTLGQGPEFLTYFQNEAQLEKSRLLSDRFSAERPKGSFSTLEIQRTEQGDSAMYLCASSLGEGAIEQFFGPGTRLTVL.

The chain joins TRBV29-1 to TRBJ1-2; there is no DNA to check the TCRdb D call of TRBD1. Germline CDR1 is SQVTM and CDR2 is ANQGSEA. This CDR3 region has 11 residues. The CDR3 spells CSARGLYGYTF. Supplemented by reference TRBV29-1 and TRBJ1-2, the full variable domain reads SAVISQKPSRDICQRGTSLTIQCQVDSQVTMMFWYRQQPGQSLTLIATANQGSEATYESGFVIDKFPISRPNLTFSTLTVSNMSPEDSSIYLCSARGLYGYTFGSGTRLTVV.

V and J are TRBV20-1 and TRBJ1-1; TCRdb picks TRBD1, but there is no DNA to check that call. CDR1 and CDR2 (germline): DFQATT, SNEGSKA (reference sequence). The CDR3 covers 12 residues. This CDR3 reads CSARAGGTEAFF.

CDR3 amino acids: CASSQEGLAYLGEQYF. The chain is built from TRBV3-1 and TRBJ2-7; TCRdb outputs TRBD2, but without DNA this stays unchecked. There are 16 residues in the CDR3. Per germline, CDR1 LGHDT and CDR2 YNNKEL (reference sequence).

This sequence joins TRBV29-1 and TRBJ2-3; the TCRdb D gene call, TRBD2, has no DNA to confirm it. The CDR3 consists of 14 residues. CDR1 SQVTM and CDR2 ANQGSEA come from the germline V gene. This chain's CDR3 is CSVEGGGALDTQYF.

The chain uses TRBV2 and TRBJ2-5; the TCRdb call, TRBD1, lacks DNA for checking. The CDR3 loop spans 14 amino acids. Germline CDR1 SNHLY, CDR2 FYNNEI. The CDR3 reads CASSFQGGRETQYF.

The rearrangement joins TRBV11-1 to TRBJ1-1. The CDR3 is 13 residues long. Germline V gene sequence: CDR1 SGHAT, CDR2 FQDESV (reference sequence). This CDR3 reads CASSRAWNTEAFF. The whole variable domain, remainder taken from reference TRBV11-1 and TRBJ1-1, is EAEVAQSPRYKITEKSQAVAFWCDPISGHATLYWYRQILGQGPELLVQFQDESVVDDSQLPKDRFSAERLKGVDSTLKIQPAELGDSAMYLCASSRAWNTEAFFGQGTRLTVV.

The chain has TRBV27 and TRBJ1-1; TCRdb's D gene call, TRBD1, goes unchecked for lack of DNA. The CDR3 has 15 residues. Germline V lookup: CDR1 MNHEY, CDR2 SMNVEV (reference sequence). The chain's CDR3 is CASTWGQGRSTEALF.

The J gene is TRBJ1-2, the V gene TRBV29-1; absent DNA, TCRdb's TRBD1 call cannot be checked. This CDR3 spans 11 amino acids. The germline V gene has CDR1 SQVTM and CDR2 ANQGSEA. CDR3 in amino acids: CSVVGQTGYTF.

The chain joins TRBV27 to TRBJ2-3. CDR1 and CDR2 from the germline V gene are MNHEY and SMNVEV (reference sequence). This CDR3 has 13 residues. CDR3 residues: CASSFSSTDTQYF.

The chain is built from TRBV2 and TRBJ1-1; the D call of TRBD1 rests on TCRdb alone, since no DNA is present to check it. Germline lookup yields CDR1 SNHLY and CDR2 FYNNEI. This CDR3 region has 15 residues. CDR3 in amino acids: CASSDLIQGRTEAFF.